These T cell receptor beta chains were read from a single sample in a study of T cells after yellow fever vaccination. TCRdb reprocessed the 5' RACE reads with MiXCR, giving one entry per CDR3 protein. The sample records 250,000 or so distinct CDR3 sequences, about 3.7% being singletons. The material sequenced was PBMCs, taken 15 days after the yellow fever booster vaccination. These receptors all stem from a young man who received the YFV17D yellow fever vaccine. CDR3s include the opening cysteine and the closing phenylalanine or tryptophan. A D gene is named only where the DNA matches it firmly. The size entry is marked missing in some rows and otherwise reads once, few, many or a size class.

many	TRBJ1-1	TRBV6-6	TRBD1	CASARQGPGTEAFF	TGTGCCAGCGCCAGACAGGGGCCGGGCACTGAAGCTTTCTTT
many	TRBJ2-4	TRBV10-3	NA	CAISESGSDIQYF	TGTGCCATCAGTGAATCGGGGAGTGACATTCAGTACTTC
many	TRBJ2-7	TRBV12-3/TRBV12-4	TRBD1	CASSTGTGFYEQYF	TGTGCCAGCAGCACCGGGACAGGTTTTTACGAGCAGTACTTC
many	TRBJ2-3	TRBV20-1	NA	CSWERRTDTQYF	TGCAGCTGGGAGCGGCGCACAGATACGCAGTATTTT
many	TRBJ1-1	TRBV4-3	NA	CASSQEGPANTEAFF	TGCGCCAGCAGCCAAGAAGGACCGGCGAACACTGAAGCTTTCTTT
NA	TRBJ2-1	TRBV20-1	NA	CSARDNREYNEQFF	TGCAGTGCTAGAGATAACAGGGAGTACAATGAGCAGTTCTTC
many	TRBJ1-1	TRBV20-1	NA	CSAPGGNTEAFF	TGCAGTGCCCCGGGGGGGAACACTGAAGCTTTCTTT
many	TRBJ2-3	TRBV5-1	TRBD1	CASSGGQGRTDTQYF	TGCGCCAGCAGCGGAGGACAGGGCCGCACAGATACGCAGTATTTT
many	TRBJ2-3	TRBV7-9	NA	CASSYRGLADTQYF	TGTGCCAGCAGCTACCGGGGCCTGGCAGATACGCAGTATTTT
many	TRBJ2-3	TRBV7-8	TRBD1	CASSLGTGNADTQYF	TGTGCCAGCAGCCTCGGGACAGGGAATGCAGATACGCAGTATTTT
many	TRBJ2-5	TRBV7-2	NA	CASSLGSGRLGVETQYF	TGTGCCAGCAGCTTGGGAAGTGGTAGGCTAGGGGTAGAGACCCAGTACTTC
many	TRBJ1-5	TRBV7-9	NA	CASSSSRVGNQPQHF	TGTGCCAGCAGCTCATCAAGGGTGGGCAATCAGCCCCAGCATTTT
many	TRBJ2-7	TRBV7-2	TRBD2	CASSFTALAAPLSWF	TGTGCCAGCAGCTTTACCGCTCTAGCGGCCCCCCTGAGTTGGTTC
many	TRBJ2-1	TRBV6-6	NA	CASSYGVSGQFF	TGTGCCAGCAGTTACGGGGTATCAGGGCAGTTCTTC
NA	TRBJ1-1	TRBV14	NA	CASSQGTAGRNTEAFF	TGTGCCAGCAGCCAAGGGACGGCAGGGAGGAACACTGAAGCTTTCTTT
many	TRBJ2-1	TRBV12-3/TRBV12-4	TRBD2	CASSSGLAGGNYNEQFF	TGTGCCAGCAGTTCGGGACTAGCGGGGGGAAACTACAATGAGCAGTTCTTC
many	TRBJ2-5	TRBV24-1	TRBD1	CATSDLQGVGETQYF	TGTGCCACCAGTGATTTGCAGGGGGTCGGAGAGACCCAGTACTTC
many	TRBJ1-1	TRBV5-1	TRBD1	CASSTGGYLTEAFF	TGCGCCAGCAGTACAGGGGGCTACCTCACTGAAGCTTTCTTT
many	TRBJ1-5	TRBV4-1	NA	CASSQEVGGYQPQHF	TGCGCCAGCAGCCAAGAAGTCGGGGGGTATCAGCCCCAGCATTTT
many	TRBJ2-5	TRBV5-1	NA	CASSLGASDVETQYF	TGCGCCAGCAGCTTGGGTGCTAGCGATGTGGAGACCCAGTACTTC
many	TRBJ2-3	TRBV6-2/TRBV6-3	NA	CASSYRVPSSDDTQYF	TGTGCCAGCAGTTACCGGGTCCCCTCTTCCGATGATACGCAGTATTTT
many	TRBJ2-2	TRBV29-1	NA	CSVDGARGSTGELFF	TGCAGCGTTGATGGGGCTCGGGGGAGCACCGGGGAGCTGTTTTTT
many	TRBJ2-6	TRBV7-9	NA	CASSLWGSGANVLTF	TGTGCCAGCAGCTTGTGGGGCTCTGGGGCCAACGTCCTGACTTTC
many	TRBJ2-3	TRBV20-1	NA	CSARDPGGRGDTQYF	TGCAGTGCTAGAGATCCGGGGGGCCGGGGGGATACGCAGTATTTT
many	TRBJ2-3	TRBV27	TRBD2	CASRLAGADTQYF	TGTGCCAGCCGACTAGCGGGGGCAGATACGCAGTATTTT
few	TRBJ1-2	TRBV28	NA	CASSFQGGNYGYTF	TGTGCCAGCAGTTTCCAGGGAGGTAACTATGGCTACACCTTC
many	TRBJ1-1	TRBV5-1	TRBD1	CASSYGQGAFMTEAFF	TGCGCCAGCAGCTACGGACAGGGGGCCTTCATGACTGAAGCTTTCTTT
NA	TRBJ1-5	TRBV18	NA	CASSLETGGNQPQHF	TGTGCCAGCTCACTGGAGACAGGTGGCAATCAGCCCCAGCATTTT
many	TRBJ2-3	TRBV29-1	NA	CSVEHRGTDTQYF	TGCAGCGTTGAACACAGGGGCACAGATACGCAGTATTTT
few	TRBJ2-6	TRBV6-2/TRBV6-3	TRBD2	CASSYSKVEFARGGPSSGANVLTF	TGTGCCAGCAGTTACTCGAAGGTCGAATTTGCGCGGGGGGGGCCTTCGTCTGGGGCCAACGTCCTGACTTTC
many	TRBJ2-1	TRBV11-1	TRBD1	CASSLGQGPSSYNEQFF	TGTGCCAGCAGCTTAGGACAGGGGCCTAGCTCCTACAATGAGCAGTTCTTC
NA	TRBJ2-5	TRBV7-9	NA	CASSSPGGVRKETQYF	TGTGCCAGCAGCTCCCCGGGCGGGGTTCGGAAAGAGACCCAGTACTTC
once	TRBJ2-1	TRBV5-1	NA	CASSLSSVQFF	TGCGCCAGCAGCTTGAGCAGTGTGCAGTTCTTC
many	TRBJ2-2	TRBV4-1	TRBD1	CASRVRDSPNTGELFF	TGCGCCAGCAGAGTCCGGGACAGTCCCAACACCGGGGAGCTGTTTTTT
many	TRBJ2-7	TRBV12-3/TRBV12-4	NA	CASSFSVGSEQYF	TGTGCCAGCAGTTTCTCTGTTGGGTCCGAGCAGTACTTC
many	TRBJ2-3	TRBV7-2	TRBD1	CASSRQGRDTQYF	TGTGCCAGCAGCCGACAGGGCAGAGATACGCAGTATTTT
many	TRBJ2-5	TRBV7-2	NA	CASSFPGLQETQYF	TGTGCCAGCAGCTTTCCAGGGTTGCAGGAGACCCAGTACTTC
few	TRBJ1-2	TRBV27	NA	CASSFSPRYGYTF	TGTGCCAGCAGTTTTTCACCGAGGTATGGCTACACCTTC
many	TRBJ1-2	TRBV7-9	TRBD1	CASSKTGDEVYGYTF	TGTGCCAGCAGCAAAACAGGGGATGAGGTCTATGGCTACACCTTC
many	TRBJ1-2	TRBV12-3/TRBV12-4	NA	CASGVGNGYTF	TGTGCCAGCGGCGTTGGGAATGGCTACACCTTC
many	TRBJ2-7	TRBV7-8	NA	CASSFQTAGLNSYEQYF	TGTGCCAGCAGCTTTCAGACAGCGGGCCTTAACAGCTACGAGCAGTACTTC
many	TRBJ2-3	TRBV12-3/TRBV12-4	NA	CASSLGAGALTDTQYF	TGTGCCAGCAGTTTGGGTGCGGGGGCTCTTACAGATACGCAGTATTTT
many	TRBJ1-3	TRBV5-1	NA	CASSLADNKGDTIYF	TGCGCCAGCAGCTTGGCCGACAATAAGGGAGACACCATATATTTT
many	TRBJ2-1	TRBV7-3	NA	CASSRGQFGEQFF	TGTGCCAGCAGCAGGGGACAATTCGGTGAGCAGTTCTTC
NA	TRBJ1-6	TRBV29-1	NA	CSVPGKTLDNSPLHF	TGCAGCGTTCCCGGGAAGACCCTCGATAATTCACCCCTCCACTTT